This T cell receptor beta chain was documented in a study of blood T cell repertoires in COVID-19. Study context: Samples representing acute and convalescent COVID-19 were sourced from the United States, Italy and Spain.

Original processing methods: Cell counts per sample came from amplifying reference gene primers. Sequencing was performed with immunoSEQ multiplex PCR; in TCRdb, only in-frame clones are kept and a portion is missing. The V and J calls and clone size are taken from that table; D and trimming were inferred from the DNA. The repertoire holds about 200,000 clones, with roughly 90% as singletons. This clone has only a few counts. The CDR3 contains 15 residues. Germline V gene lookup returns CDR1 MNHEY and CDR2 SVGAGI. V dropped 6 bases and J dropped 1; count of bases not matched to a gene: 6. Sequencing was carried out using peripheral blood. The genes are TRBV6-5 and TRBJ2-7, with 10 bases fitting TRBD1. The clonotype comes from a man aged 60 to 69 who had recovered from COVID-19. The CDR3 bases are TGTGCCAGCAGGGATCCGGGACAGGGGTCCTACGAGCAGTACTTC. Translation: CASRDPGQGSYEQYF.